This record looks at one T cell receptor (beta chain) sequence and its context. J gave up 10 bases and V 5 bases, and 3 bases lay outside the gene matches. This CDR3 is built from 13 residues. The data were obtained in a study of shared clonotypes between healthy human individuals. Each replicate PCR on the sorted subsets used approximately 180 ng DNA (roughly 30,000 T cell genomes). Original processing methods: ImmunoSEQ yielded junction-only sequences lacking quality scores, so filtering differed. Clones were read by immunoSEQ multiplex PCR, and TCRdb kept only the in-frame ones, dropping some. V and J calls and clone size are copied from that table; D and trimming were computed from the DNA. The repertoire includes about 2.3 million clones, more than 85% of them detected once, and about 0.41% sits in the top ten.

The chain couples TRBV6-7 to TRBJ2-5; 14 positions match TRBD2. TRBV6-7 is annotated as an ORF whose role is uncertain. Sequenced material: naive CD4+ T cells from PBMCs. Subset in this sample: CD45RA+ positively selected. The sequence came from a man in his late teens or twenties in good health. Some clones in this sample may be carry-over from other donors' samples. CDR3 amino acids: CASSNGLAGGQYF. CDR3 DNA sequence: TGTGCCAGCAGTAACGGACTAGCGGGAGGCCAGTACTTC.